This passage covers 12 T cell receptor beta chains from one sample sequenced in a study of OX40 agonist ivuxolimab in advanced cancers. Some clones are missing from TCRdb's copy, which holds only in-frame ones; the method was immunoSEQ multiplex PCR. This table holds more than 65,000 clones, about 87% found once. The specimen was CD4+ or CD8+ T cells sorted from blood, collected in a trial of the OX40 agonist ivuxolimab. The receptors originated from an adult with an advanced solid tumor such as melanoma, head and neck, liver or kidney cancer.

This chain's CDR3 is CASSLHPGQGTTGELFF. The CDR3 DNA reads as TGTGCCAGCAGTCTACACCCGGGACAGGGGACAACCGGGGAGCTGTTTTTT. The V call is TRBV28, the J call TRBJ2-2, with 10 bases identical to TRBD1. Germline V gene sequence: CDR1 MDHEN, CDR2 SYDVKM. The CDR3 spans 17 residues. With V trimmed by 5 bases and J by 5 bases, 11 bases remained unmatched.

Points on this clone: Other DNA variants within this sample encode the same CDR3. CDR3 coding DNA: TGTGCCATCAGTGAGAAGTATGAGGGACAGGCCTACGAGCAGTACTTC. Its translation is CAISEKYEGQAYEQYF. This chain links TRBV10-3 with TRBJ2-7, with 8 bases fitting TRBD1. CDR3 length equals 16 residues. Looked up from germline, CDR1 is ENHRY and CDR2 is SYGVKD. With 2 bases clipped from V and 2 bases from J, the junction kept 8 bases outside the gene matches.

The V and J genes are TRBV6-1 and TRBJ2-3; TRBD1 or TRBD2 may be the D gene (5 bases each). The germline CDR1 and CDR2 sequences are MNHNS and SASEGT. The CDR3 consists of 15 residues. The V gene lost 4 bases and the J gene lost 2 bases, with 13 bases spanning the gap. CDR3 DNA sequence: TGTGCCAGCAGTGCTGGGACCTTTGTCACAGATACGCAGTATTTT. As protein: CASSAGTFVTDTQYF.

The chain uses TRBV6-1 and TRBJ1-2, with D uncertain. Deletions cut 6 bases from V and 6 bases from J, with 14 bases between. Germline CDR1 MNHNS, CDR2 SASEGT. This CDR3 is built from 13 residues. Written as DNA, the CDR3 is TGTGCCAGCAGGGACCCTCGAAGGGATGGCTACACCTTC. This translates into CASRDPRRDGYTF.

This rearrangement joins TRBV7-8 to TRBJ2-7; D assignment may be TRBD1 or TRBD2 (5 bases each). This CDR3 region has 13 residues. Trimming pared 2 bases from V and 5 bases from J, leaving 10 bases between. CDR1 is SGHVS and CDR2 is FQNEAQ in the germline V gene. The CDR3 bases are TGTGCCAGCAGCTTAACTCGGGGACACGAGCAGTACTTC. Amino acids: CASSLTRGHEQYF.

The rearrangement uses TRBV7-6 and TRBJ1-4; D is perhaps TRBD1 (5 bases). This CDR3 spans 16 amino acids. CDR1 SGHVS and CDR2 FNYEAQ come from the germline V gene. Trimming shortened V by 0 bases and J by 4 bases, and 12 bases separated the two germline ends. CDR3 DNA sequence: TGTGCCAGCAGCTTAGCGAGTATGGGGCTTAATGAAAAACTGTTTTTT. This gives the protein CASSLASMGLNEKLFF.

The J gene is TRBJ2-1, the V gene TRBV28; the D call may be TRBD1 or TRBD2 (5 bases each). CDR1 is MDHEN, CDR2 SYDVKM, per germline. This CDR3 comprises 14 residues. The V end was cut by 2 bases, the J end by 4 bases, with 9 bases between. CDR3 nucleotide sequence: TGTGCCAGCAGTTTACGGGACCGATACAATGAGCAGTTCTTC. Protein: CASSLRDRYNEQFF.

This rearrangement joins TRBV18 to TRBJ1-1; TRBD1 matches at 7 bases. Losses at the gene ends were 4 bases for V and 3 bases for J; bases not matched to a gene: 5. This CDR3 contains 14 residues. Germline-derived CDR1 and CDR2 are KGHSH and LQKENI. In nucleotides, the CDR3 is TGTGCCAGCTCACAAACAGGGGCGGACACTGAAGCTTTCTTT. Translated: CASSQTGADTEAFF.

The chain recombines TRBV5-1 with TRBJ2-1, with D possibly being TRBD2 (5 bases). Between the trimmed V and J ends, which lost 3 bases and 6 bases, there was a span of 16 bases. Germline assignment: CDR1 SGHRS and CDR2 YFSETQ. This CDR3 has 15 amino acids. CDR3 loop: CASSSGSTGFNEQFF. CDR3 in DNA: TGCGCCAGCAGCTCCGGATCTACGGGATTCAATGAGCAGTTCTTC. Combining the CDR3 with reference TRBV5-1 and TRBJ2-1 gives the whole variable domain KAGVTQTPRYLIKTRGQQVTLSCSPISGHRSVSWYQQTPGQGLQFLFEYFSETQRNKGNFPGRFSGRQFSNSRSEMNVSTLELGDSALYLCASSSGSTGFNEQFFGPGTRLTVL.

The chain has TRBV21-1 and TRBJ2-1; the table calls TRBD1, which could not be checked here. TRBV21-1 is designated a pseudogene. This CDR3 is built from 16 residues. As DNA, the CDR3 is TGTGCCAGCAGCAAGCCTGGGACAGGGAGGGAGAATGAGCAGTTCTTC. Translated, it gives CASSKPGTGRENEQFF.

The CDR3 spells CAISETSGGSHNEQFF. CDR3 DNA sequence: TGTGCCATCAGTGAGACTAGCGGGGGGTCCCACAATGAGCAGTTCTTC. The J gene is TRBJ2-1, the V gene TRBV10-3; 12 bases line up with TRBD2. CDR1 is ENHRY and CDR2 is SYGVKD in the germline V gene. The CDR3 consists of 16 residues. V gave up 2 bases and J gave up 5 bases; unmatched junction bases: 4.

The chain combines TRBV10-3 with TRBJ2-1, with D hard to call. CDR3 size: 14 residues. In germline, CDR1 is ENHRY, CDR2 SYGVKD. V lost 2 bases and J lost 3, with 8 bases in between. DNA of the CDR3: TGTGCCATCAGTGAGCGGACCATCTACAATGAGCAGTTCTTC. It codes for CAISERTIYNEQFF.